This T cell receptor (beta chain) was obtained from a study of regulatory T cells in long-lasting Graves disease. Overall study results and limits: Owing to a sample size that was small, accuracy may have been reduced. Persistent patients shared more public clonotypes (about 2,700) than newly diagnosed patients (about 940).

This CDR3 is built from 14 residues. Trimming removed 1 base from V and 7 bases from J, with 10 bases in between. Per germline, CDR1 MNHEY and CDR2 SMNVEV (reference sequence). Turning to this clonotype: The antigen is undetermined.

According to the study, TCR beta libraries were built with iRepertoire HTBI primers and CDR3-region Arm-PCR. TCRdb re-derived calls from the multiplex PCR reads in MiXCR, one entry per CDR3 protein. The sample lists about 540,000 distinct CDR3 sequences; around an eighth were seen once. Time point: newly diagnosed GD, antithyroid drugs for less than 3 months. RNA isolated from PBMCs was used to make the TCR library. These data also formed part of another study, on T cells in Graves' hyperthyroidism and ophthalmopathy. As that study records: HTBI primers were employed in a first-round RT-PCR of the TCR CDR3.

This sequence was found in a man aged 25-45 years with Graves disease. Source: peripheral blood mononuclear cells (PBMCs), taken at new diagnosis, from a patient treated with antithyroid drugs. V is TRBV27 and J is TRBJ2-2; TRBD1 might be the D (6 bases). The chain's CDR3 is CASSLFTGHGELFF. CDR3 nucleotide sequence: TGTGCCAGCAGTTTATTTACAGGGCACGGGGAGCTGTTTTTT.